This T cell receptor (beta chain) was captured in a study of regulatory T cells in long-lasting Graves disease (dated by TCRdb to the early 2020s). For the wider study: In the newly diagnosed Graves' disease group, patients had been taking antithyroid drugs for less than 3 months. The study was conducted in China and was registered as a clinical trial. A total of around 35 samples were covered by TCR sequencing, comprising approximately 13 persistent and around 20 newly diagnosed Graves' disease patients. Peripheral blood TCR sequencing and RNA sequencing compared persistent Graves' disease patients with newly diagnosed Graves' disease patients. The paper's findings and limits, for the study overall: Persistent disease showed preferential use of TRBV28, TRBJ1-2 and TRBJ2-5, whereas newly diagnosed disease favored TRBV20-1 and TRBJ2-1. Persistent patients shared more public clonotypes among themselves (2,741) than newly diagnosed patients did (about 970). The authors acknowledged the small sample size as a limitation that may reduce accuracy. Sequencing and analysis were restricted to the TCR beta chain. Peripheral blood alone was examined, since thyroid tissue, which constituted the primary lesion, could not be accessed. Persistent Graves' disease patients showed lower TCR Shannon entropy and fewer highly expanded clones than newly diagnosed patients, suggesting clonal expansion.

V lost 1 base and J lost 8 bases, and the count of bases not matched to a germline gene is 4. Reading from cysteine to phenylalanine, the CDR3 counts 14 amino acids. Just CDR3 DNA is preserved here, 42 bases in frame from base 1. CDR1 and CDR2, looked up from the germline V gene, are SGHTA and FQGNSA. The time point label corresponds to: newly diagnosed GD, antithyroid drugs for less than 3 months. For both TCR sequencing and RNA sequencing, RNA was extracted from PBMCs in TRIzol. Graves' disease was diagnosed according to American Thyroid Association guidelines. The patients came from an endocrinology department in Xi'an, China. From each patient, 8 to 10 milliliters of peripheral blood was collected into an EDTA anticoagulant tube. Ficoll Paque Plus density gradient separation was used to isolate PBMCs, and no further T cell sorting was done. An Agilent 2100 Bioanalyzer and agarose gel were used to check RNA quality, and a NanoDrop 2000 was used to measure RNA concentration.

Receptors were amplified or captured by multiplex PCR. Sequenced using an Illumina HiSeq 4000. iRepertoire HTBI primers and Arm-PCR amplification of CDR3 regions were used to construct TCR beta libraries. Gel purification was performed on PCR products prior to sequencing. Turning to the authors' computational methods: Gene usage analysis of CDR3 amino acid clonotypes relied on the approximately 68 TRBV and over 13 TRBJ segments identified across samples. COPE and FqMerger were used to merge the filtered high-quality paired reads into contigs. BLAST was used to align contigs to IMGT TRBV, TRBD and TRBJ reference genes, with CDR3 defined following IMGT. Clonotypes above 0.1% frequency were classified as highly expanded clones. Shannon entropy was used to measure repertoire diversity, and the Gini coefficient was used to measure V-J evenness. A clonotype found in more than one individual was treated as public. Through fastp at Q25 and MiXCR, TCRdb rebuilt clones from the public reads, retaining in-frame beta chains. All rows with the same CDR3 protein become a single entry with the most common DNA and genes. TCRdb's processing, not the study's, gives the V and J calls here. The sample yields 350,000 to 550,000 distinct CDR3 sequences; around 13% were counted once. Jointly, the top ten make up over 15% of the sample.

This clonotype was seen at least ten times. What antigen it recognizes has not been identified. The record has no base qualities; no much larger clone is one base away. The sample also formed part of further work on T cells in Graves' hyperthyroidism and ophthalmopathy. Per the second study: A patient counted as having stable Graves' hyperthyroidism if no progression to ophthalmopathy occurred over 18 months of follow-up. Hyperthyroidism patients were newly diagnosed, had a disease duration of under 2 months, and were aged 18 to 65 years. The study excluded patients with uncontrolled infections, other autoimmune diseases, pregnancy or lactation. Diagnoses were based on clinical symptoms, serum thyroxine and TRAb, thyroid ultrasound and orbital computed tomography. The TCR CDR3 was subjected to a first round of RT-PCR using the HTBI primer set and the Qiagen OneStep RT-PCR kit. Most expanded thyroid clonotypes (frequency above 0.001) were also found in blood, which suggests that blood repertoires may mirror thyroid immune responses. In cross-validation, a model built on a 13 V-J signature told ophthalmopathy apart from stable hyperthyroidism with 85% to 90% sensitivity and roughly 82% specificity, and in testing the same model reached 80%/75%. In validation, the model predicted progression to ophthalmopathy a median of roughly 6.1 months before onset, with approximately 68% sensitivity and roughly 79% specificity. To identify distinguishing TCR V-J signatures, a discovery cohort of around 100 patients was used, comprising 40 to 45 with Graves' ophthalmopathy and 55 to 65 with stable Graves' hyperthyroidism. Whether ophthalmopathy could be predicted prospectively was tested in an independent validation cohort made up of 18 to 20 hyperthyroidism patients plus 17 patients who later progressed to ophthalmopathy. The 100 or so discovery patients were divided at random into training and test sets in a 7:3 ratio. The study also compared thyroid tissue and blood T-cell repertoires from 5 to 7 Graves' hyperthyroidism patients. After blood sampling, hyperthyroidism patients were treated with methimazole at a starting dose of 30 mg daily, and ophthalmopathy patients were treated with high-dose intravenous methylprednisolone. The libraries were constructed in a second round of multiplex PCR and then size-selected and purified. Sequencing of the libraries was done on an Illumina HiSeq2000 using paired-end 100 bp reads. SOAPnuke was used to process the raw data, with reads discarded if the reads contained adapters or uncalled bases, had a mean Phred below 15, or lacked an exact constant-primer or identifier match. COPE v1.2.5 was used to merge high-quality paired reads, and clonotypes were defined as unique nucleotide sequences. MiTCR v1.1 was used to align the clonotypes against IMGT TRBV, TRBD and TRBJ reference segments. Analysis was restricted to V-J combinations with a frequency above 0.0001, which covered about 99% of repertoires. A TCS score was defined as the ratio between F50 (clonal expansion) and ExV (chaos), using BLOSUM62-based TCRdist between CDR3 peptides within each V-J. Welch's t-statistics and random forest reduced around 510 V-J features to around 14, which were used in a naive Bayes classifier (R e1071). Sample size was not statistically predetermined, and investigators were not blinded to group allocation. The paper reports TCR Vbeta CDR3 sequencing of over 130 peripheral blood samples: 43 ophthalmopathy, under 80 hyperthyroidism and around 17 progressor patients.

The sample was peripheral blood mononuclear cells (PBMCs), taken at new diagnosis, from a patient treated with antithyroid drugs. The receptor chain draws on TRBV7-2 and TRBJ2-1; TRBD2 fits 8 bases in the junction. This sequence was found in a woman aged 45-65 years with Graves disease. Donor details come from another sample of the same person, matched by shared clones. The CDR3 in this case is CASSLDGGGYEQFF. The nucleotide sequence is TGTGCCAGCAGCTTAGACGGGGGGGGCTATGAGCAGTTCTTC.